Listed below are T cell receptor beta chains from one sample, sequenced in a study of blood T cell repertoires in COVID-19. Only in-frame clones appear in the TCRdb table, and some are missing; sequencing was by immunoSEQ multiplex PCR. The repertoire holds approximately 290,000 clones, with 89% as singletons. Sample: peripheral blood. The receptors come from a woman under 40 with COVID-19, enrolled during active disease. Both conserved end residues are part of each CDR3. Fields, in order: V gene, J gene, CDR3 protein.

V: TRBV6-5
J: TRBJ2-2
CDR3: CASSYVRGRTGELFF

V: TRBV10-3
J: TRBJ2-6
CDR3: CAVPGTPYSGANVLTF

V: TRBV25-1
J: TRBJ2-2
CDR3: CASSEYGGKGPGELFF

V: TRBV19
J: TRBJ1-4
CDR3: CASSPGATNEKLFF

V: TRBV28
J: TRBJ1-2
CDR3: CASSFSGGINYGYTF

V: TRBV6-5
J: TRBJ1-5
CDR3: CASGSTGANQPQHF

V: TRBV5-5
J: TRBJ1-1
CDR3: CASSLPGTMNTEAFF

V: TRBV7-9
J: TRBJ1-1
CDR3: CASSRPRGTQNTEAFF

V: TRBV6-5
J: TRBJ2-7
CDR3: CASSFRGGSYEQYF

V: TRBV23-1
J: TRBJ1-3
CDR3: CASGTGVAGNTIYF

V: TRBV7-9
J: TRBJ2-3
CDR3: CASSHKITDTQYF

V: TRBV27
J: TRBJ1-2
CDR3: CASSFAGTGGGGYTF

V: TRBV6-5
J: TRBJ1-5
CDR3: CASGGSRYQPQHF

V: TRBV29-1
J: TRBJ1-1
CDR3: CSVLWSPGNTEAFF

V: TRBV10-3
J: TRBJ1-3
CDR3: CAISSLSSGNTIYF

V: TRBV6-1
J: TRBJ1-6
CDR3: CASSEHSRGGSPLHF

V: TRBV5-1
J: TRBJ2-1
CDR3: CASSWTVGGGYNEQFF

V: TRBV5-1
J: TRBJ2-5
CDR3: CASSFSGGETQYF

V: TRBV28
J: TRBJ1-2
CDR3: CASSLPDSYYGYTF

V: TRBV19
J: TRBJ2-1
CDR3: CASSAGTGIYQFF

V: TRBV5-6
J: TRBJ1-4
CDR3: CASSLVDSLNEKLFF

V: TRBV18
J: TRBJ1-2
CDR3: CASSAGTGGRSYTF

V: TRBV19
J: TRBJ1-4
CDR3: CASSTRGGTNEKLFF

V: TRBV2
J: TRBJ1-1
CDR3: CASSEGVFEAFF

V: TRBV5-5
J: TRBJ2-1
CDR3: CASSPAGMLQQFF

V: TRBV7-2
J: TRBJ2-7
CDR3: CASSSRTGLAGARGYEQYF

V: TRBV28
J: TRBJ2-3
CDR3: CASSPWDRDLDWGDTQYF

V: TRBV19
J: TRBJ1-1
CDR3: CASSISEGTTEAFF

V: TRBV18
J: TRBJ2-2
CDR3: CASSPRQTVERRGELFF

V: TRBV4-1
J: TRBJ1-3
CDR3: CASSPQGAAGNTIYF

V: TRBV6-4
J: TRBJ1-1
CDR3: CASSAYRLAPEAFF

V: TRBV6-5
J: TRBJ1-2
CDR3: CASSPYWGENYGYTF

V: TRBV2
J: TRBJ2-7
CDR3: CASTTQDNYEQYF

V: TRBV10-2
J: TRBJ2-1
CDR3: CASRQRGAGNEQFF

V: TRBV28
J: TRBJ2-5
CDR3: CASSSTQETQYF

V: TRBV6-5
J: TRBJ2-4
CDR3: CASRGQSKNIQYF

V: TRBV14
J: TRBJ1-3
CDR3: CASSRRTGPLGNTIYF

V: TRBV13
J: TRBJ1-6
CDR3: CASSSQGALHF

V: TRBV5-6
J: TRBJ2-7
CDR3: CASSQGLAGAKTSYEQYF

V: TRBV20-1
J: TRBJ1-5
CDR3: CSASLRQNRYSNQPQHF

V: TRBV28
J: TRBJ2-7
CDR3: CASSLGTGTHEQYF

V: TRBV5-8
J: TRBJ1-4
CDR3: CASSSMIPRLTEKLFF

V: TRBV6-5
J: TRBJ1-6
CDR3: CASRTGQTNSPLHF

V: TRBV27
J: TRBJ1-2
CDR3: CASSPDRGYGYTF

V: TRBV6-6
J: TRBJ1-5
CDR3: CASSYGTGNQPQHF

V: TRBV5-4
J: TRBJ2-4
CDR3: CASSLEAGGAQYF

V: TRBV5-4
J: TRBJ1-1
CDR3: CASSLDHRVSGEAFF

V: TRBV19
J: TRBJ1-2
CDR3: CASRSLTGGGGGYTF

V: TRBV27
J: TRBJ2-1
CDR3: CASRGFPGAYNEQFF

V: TRBV5-1
J: TRBJ2-5
CDR3: CASSLYRSKETQYF

V: TRBV28
J: TRBJ2-7
CDR3: CASSWGTGFNEQYF

V: TRBV6-2/TRBV6-3
J: TRBJ2-7
CDR3: CASSLLTYEQYF

V: TRBV3-1/TRBV3-2
J: TRBJ2-1
CDR3: CASSQDNGLAISYNEQFF